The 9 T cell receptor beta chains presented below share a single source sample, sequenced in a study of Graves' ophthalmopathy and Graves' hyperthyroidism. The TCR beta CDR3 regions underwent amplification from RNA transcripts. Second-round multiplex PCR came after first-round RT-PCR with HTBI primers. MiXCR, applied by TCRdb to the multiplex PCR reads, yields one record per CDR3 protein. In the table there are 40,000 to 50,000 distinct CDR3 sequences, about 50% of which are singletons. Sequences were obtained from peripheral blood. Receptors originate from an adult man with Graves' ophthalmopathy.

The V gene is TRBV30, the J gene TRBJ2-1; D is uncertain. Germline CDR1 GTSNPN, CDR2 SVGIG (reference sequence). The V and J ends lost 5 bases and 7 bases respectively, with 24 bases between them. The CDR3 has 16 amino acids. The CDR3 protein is CAWSIQETRGRNEQFF. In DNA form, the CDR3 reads TGTGCCTGGTCCATTCAGGAGACTCGTGGTAGGAATGAGCAGTTCTTC.

The DNA of the CDR3 is TGTGCCAGCAGTTACCAGACTGGGCGAGAGACCCAGTACTTC. Translation: CASSYQTGRETQYF. The V gene is TRBV6-5, the J gene TRBJ2-5; D uncertain. V was clipped by 2 bases and J by 4 bases, with 11 bases between them. The V gene's germline CDR1 is MNHEY and CDR2 SVGAGI. The CDR3 runs to 14 residues.

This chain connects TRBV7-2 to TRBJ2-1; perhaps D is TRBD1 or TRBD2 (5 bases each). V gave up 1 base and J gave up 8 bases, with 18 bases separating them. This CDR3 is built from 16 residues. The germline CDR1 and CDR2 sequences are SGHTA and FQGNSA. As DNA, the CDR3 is TGTGCCAGCAGCTTAGAACCCGGGGCATGGGGCGATGAGCAGTTCTTC. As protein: CASSLEPGAWGDEQFF.

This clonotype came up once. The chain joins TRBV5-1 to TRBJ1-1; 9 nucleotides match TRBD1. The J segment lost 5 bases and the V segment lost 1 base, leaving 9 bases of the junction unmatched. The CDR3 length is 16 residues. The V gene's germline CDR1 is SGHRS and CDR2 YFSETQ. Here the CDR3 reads CASSLFLLGQGTEAFF. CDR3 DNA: TGCGCCAGCAGCTTGTTTCTTCTGGGACAGGGTACTGAAGCTTTCTTT.

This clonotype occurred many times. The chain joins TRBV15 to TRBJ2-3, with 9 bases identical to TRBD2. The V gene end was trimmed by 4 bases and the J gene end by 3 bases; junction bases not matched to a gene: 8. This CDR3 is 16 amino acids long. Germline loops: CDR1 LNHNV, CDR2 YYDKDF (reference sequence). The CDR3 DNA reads TGTGCCACCAGCACAGGATTTACTAGCGGGACAGATACGCAGTATTTT. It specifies CATSTGFTSGTDTQYF. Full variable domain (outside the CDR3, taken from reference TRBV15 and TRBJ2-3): DAMVIQNPRYQVTQFGKPVTLSCSQTLNHNVMYWYQQKSSQAPKLLFHYYDKDFNNEADTPDNFQSRRPNTSFCFLDIRSPGLGDTAMYLCATSTGFTSGTDTQYFGPGTRLTVL.

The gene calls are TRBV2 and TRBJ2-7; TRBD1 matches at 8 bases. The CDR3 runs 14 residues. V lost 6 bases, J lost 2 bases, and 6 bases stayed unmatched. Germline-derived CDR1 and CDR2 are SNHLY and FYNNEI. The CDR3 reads CASSVGQVAYEQYF. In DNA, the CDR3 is TGTGCCAGCAGCGTGGGACAGGTAGCCTACGAGCAGTACTTC. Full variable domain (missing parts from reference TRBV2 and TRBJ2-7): EPEVTQTPSHQVTQMGQEVILRCVPISNHLYFYWYRQILGQKVEFLVSFYNNEISEKSEIFDDQFSVERPDGSNFTLKIRSTKLEDSAMYFCASSVGQVAYEQYFGPGTRLTVT.

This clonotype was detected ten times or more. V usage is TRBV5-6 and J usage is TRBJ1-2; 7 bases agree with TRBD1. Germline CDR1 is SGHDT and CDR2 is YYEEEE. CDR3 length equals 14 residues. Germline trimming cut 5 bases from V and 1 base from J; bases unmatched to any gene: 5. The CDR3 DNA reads TGTGCCAGCAGACCGACAGGGCTTAACTATGGCTACACCTTC. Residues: CASRPTGLNYGYTF.

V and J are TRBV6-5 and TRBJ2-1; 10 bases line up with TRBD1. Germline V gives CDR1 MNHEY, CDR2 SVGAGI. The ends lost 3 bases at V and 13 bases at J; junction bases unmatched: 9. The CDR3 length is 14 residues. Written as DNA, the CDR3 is TGTGCCAGCAGTTATCCCGCTCGACAGGGGGCACAGTTCTTC. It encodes CASSYPARQGAQFF.

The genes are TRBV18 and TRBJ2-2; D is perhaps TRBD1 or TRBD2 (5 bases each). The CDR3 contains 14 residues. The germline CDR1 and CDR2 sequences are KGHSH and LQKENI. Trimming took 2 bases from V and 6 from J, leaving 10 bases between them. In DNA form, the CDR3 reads TGTGCCAGCTCACCAGGGGGAAGCTCCGGGGAGCTGTTTTTT. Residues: CASSPGGSSGELFF.